Following are 4 T cell receptor beta chains from one sample sequenced in a study of T cells expressing NK-cell markers. TCRdb re-called the 5' RACE reads; every CDR3 protein appears as one record, without DNA. The sample's table shows some 280,000 distinct CDR3 sequences. Sequenced sample: blood T cells: a sorted CD56 or NKG2C T cell subset, CD4+ or CD8+ T cells, or bulk PBMC T cells (not recorded which). The receptors here all came from a man between 18 and 35 years old in good health.

The gene calls are TRBV6-2 or TRBV6-3 and TRBJ2-2. Germline V CDR1 and CDR2: MNHEY, SVGEGT. The CDR3 is made up of 13 amino acids. The CDR3 spells CASSVTGIGELFF.

This chain links TRBV20-1 with TRBJ1-2; TCRdb calls TRBD1, which cannot be checked without DNA. In germline, CDR1 is DFQATT, CDR2 SNEGSKA (reference sequence). The CDR3 consists of 11 residues. CDR3 residues: CSPFGGYGYTF.

This chain joins TRBV29-1 and TRBJ2-5; TCRdb gives TRBD1 as the D gene, but with no DNA this cannot be confirmed. Germline V lookup: CDR1 SQVTM, CDR2 ANQGSEA. This CDR3 spans 14 amino acids. CDR3 protein: CSVERWTDQETQYF.

The chain employs TRBV15 and TRBJ1-5; the TCRdb call, TRBD1, lacks DNA for checking. CDR1 and CDR2 from the germline V gene are LNHNV and YYDKDF (reference sequence). CDR3 length: 15 residues. This chain's CDR3 is CATSNPIQGNQPQHF. Full variable domain (outside the CDR3, taken from reference TRBV15 and TRBJ1-5): DAMVIQNPRYQVTQFGKPVTLSCSQTLNHNVMYWYQQKSSQAPKLLFHYYDKDFNNEADTPDNFQSRRPNTSFCFLDIRSPGLGDTAMYLCATSNPIQGNQPQHFGDGTRLSIL.